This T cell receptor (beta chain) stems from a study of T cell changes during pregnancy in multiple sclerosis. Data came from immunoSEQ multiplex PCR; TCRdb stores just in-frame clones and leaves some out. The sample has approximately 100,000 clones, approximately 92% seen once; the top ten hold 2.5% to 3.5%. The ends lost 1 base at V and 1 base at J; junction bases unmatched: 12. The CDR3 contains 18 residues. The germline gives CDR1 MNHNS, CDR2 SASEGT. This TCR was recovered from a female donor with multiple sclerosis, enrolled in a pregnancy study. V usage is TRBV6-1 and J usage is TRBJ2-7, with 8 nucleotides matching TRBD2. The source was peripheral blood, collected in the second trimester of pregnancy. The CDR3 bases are TGTGCCAGCAGTGAAGGGGCTAGCGGGCCTTTGATGTCCTACGAGCAGTACTTC. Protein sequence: CASSEGASGPLMSYEQYF.